This TCR beta chain emerged from a study of blood T cell repertoires in COVID-19. Across the study: Collection of acute and convalescent COVID-19 samples took place in the United States, Italy and Spain.

The CDR3 contains 12 residues. Between the trimmed V and J ends, which lost 6 bases and 5 bases, there was a span of 13 bases. Germline V gene sequence: CDR1 SQVTM, CDR2 ANQGSEA. Methods used by the authors: Amplifying reference gene primers gave estimates of nucleated cell counts. Sequenced by immunoSEQ multiplex PCR; TCRdb stores in-frame clones only, minus some. That table gives V, J and clone size, and the DNA gave D and trimming. The data contain 140,000 or so clones, 75% to 90% of them singletons. Sequenced sample: peripheral blood. The chain uses TRBV29-1 and TRBJ2-5, with D possibly matching TRBD2 (5 bases). The TCR sequence derives from a man aged 60 to 75 with active or convalescent COVID-19. In DNA, the CDR3 is TGCAGCGTCTTTGAGGGTGTCGAGACCCAGTACTTC. Protein: CSVFEGVETQYF.